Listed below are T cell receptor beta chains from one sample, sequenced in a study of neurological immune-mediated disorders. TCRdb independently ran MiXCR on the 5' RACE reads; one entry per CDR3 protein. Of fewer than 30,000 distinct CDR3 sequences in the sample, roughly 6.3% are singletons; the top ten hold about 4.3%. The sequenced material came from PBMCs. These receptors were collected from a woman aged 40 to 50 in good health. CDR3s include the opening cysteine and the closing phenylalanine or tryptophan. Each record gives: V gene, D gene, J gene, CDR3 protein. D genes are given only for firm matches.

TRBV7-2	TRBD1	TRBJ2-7	CASSLGMKGAKDEQYF
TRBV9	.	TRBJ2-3	CASSAGTQLIGSDTQYF
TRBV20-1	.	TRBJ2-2	CSTSEPHLNTGELFF
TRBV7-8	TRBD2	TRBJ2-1	CASSPRGDEQFF
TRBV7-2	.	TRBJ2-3	CASSSNPQQGRTDTQYF
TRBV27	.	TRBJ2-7	CASSPSLAYEQYF
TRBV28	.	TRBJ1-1	CASSAPRVEAFF
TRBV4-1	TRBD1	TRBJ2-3	CASSQRDRETDTQYF
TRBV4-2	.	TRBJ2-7	CASSQVGYEQYF
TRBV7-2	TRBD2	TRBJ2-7	CASSLAVAGAYEQYF
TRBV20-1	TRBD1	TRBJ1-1	CSATKDRGNTEAFF